Listed here are 9 T cell receptor beta chains from one sample, sequenced in a study of control samples from healthy donors and cancer patients. Sequencing used immunoSEQ multiplex PCR; TCRdb keeps in-frame clones, though not all of them. Of 90,000 or so clones in the sample, about 88% were seen once. Material: PBMCs. The receptors shown here come from a woman in her fifties or sixties with colorectal cancer.

The chain recombines TRBV7-3 with TRBJ2-3, with D possibly TRBD2 on 6 matching bases. The V end was cut by 0 bases, the J end by 2 bases, with 9 bases between. The germline CDR1 and CDR2 sequences are SGHTA and FQGTGA. The CDR3 loop spans 15 amino acids. CDR3 in DNA: TGTGCCAGCAGCTTAACTAGCGGAGTCACAGATACGCAGTATTTT. Its protein is CASSLTSGVTDTQYF.

The chain employs TRBV2 and TRBJ2-1; D is tentatively TRBD1 or TRBD2 (6 bases each). Germline CDR1 reads SNHLY; CDR2 reads FYNNEI. The CDR3 covers 14 residues. V lost 8 bases to trimming and J lost 3 bases, with 14 bases between them. The CDR3 DNA sequence: TGTGCCAGCGGTGGGGGGCCCCTCTACAATGAGCAGTTCTTC. Encoded protein: CASGGGPLYNEQFF.

The V and J genes are TRBV5-1 and TRBJ2-3, with D maybe TRBD2 (7 bases). The CDR3 is 14 residues long. Germline V gives CDR1 SGHRS, CDR2 YFSETQ. V lost 9 bases, J lost 5 bases, and 19 bases lay in between. CDR3 loop: CATNLGGGGDTQYF. The CDR3 coding sequence is TGCGCCACCAATTTAGGGGGGGGCGGAGATACGCAGTATTTT.

This clone was counted a single time. V usage is TRBV29-1 and J usage is TRBJ2-4; D is ambiguous. V lost 5 bases and J 0 bases, leaving 5 bases between the germline ends. Germline values: CDR1 SQVTM, CDR2 ANQGSEA. The CDR3 is 12 residues long. The CDR3 bases are TGCAGCGTTCACCTAGCCAAAAACATTCAGTACTTC. It is translated as CSVHLAKNIQYF.

The rearrangement joins TRBV11-1 to TRBJ1-5, with D unresolved. Germline V lookup: CDR1 SGHAT, CDR2 FQDESV (reference sequence). Deletions cut 3 bases from V and 4 bases from J, with 7 bases between. The CDR3 spans 13 residues. The CDR3 coding sequence is TGTGCCAGCAGCTTGTCGGGGAATCAGCCCCAGCATTTT. Translating it yields CASSLSGNQPQHF.

This chain uses TRBV12-3 or TRBV12-4 with TRBJ1-5; D remains ambiguous. V lost 3 bases to trimming and J lost 2 bases, with 5 bases between them. This CDR3 has 13 amino acids. In nucleotides, the CDR3 is TGTGCCAGCAGTTTCGGGCGCAATCAGCCCCAGCATTTT. The encoded protein is CASSFGRNQPQHF.

The chain joins TRBV27 to TRBJ1-4; TRBD1 might be the D (5 bases). This CDR3 has 13 residues. Deletions cut 4 bases from V and 8 bases from J, with 11 bases between. Per the germline V gene, CDR1 is MNHEY and CDR2 is SMNVEV (reference sequence). The CDR3 region is CASSSRVGEKLFF. CDR3 nucleotides: TGTGCCAGCAGTTCCAGGGTCGGGGAAAAACTGTTTTTT.

This rearrangement joins TRBV19 to TRBJ2-3; TRBD2 is a possible D gene (6 bases). In germline, CDR1 is LNHDA, CDR2 SQIVND (reference sequence). The V gene lost 4 bases and the J gene lost 2 bases, with 16 bases spanning the gap. The CDR3 loop spans 16 amino acids. Written as DNA, the CDR3 is TGTGCCAGTAGTACCTCCCGGGGGTGGGACACAGATACGCAGTATTTT. It is translated as CASSTSRGWDTDTQYF.

The chain is built from TRBV4-1 and TRBJ2-5; 8 nucleotides match TRBD2. The CDR3 has 15 residues. Germline V gene sequence: CDR1 MGHRA, CDR2 YSYEKL. V shed 1 base and J 2 bases; nucleotides not matched to a gene: 3. CDR3 residues: CASSQAGGNQETQYF. The DNA for the CDR3 is TGCGCCAGCAGCCAAGCGGGGGGGAATCAAGAGACCCAGTACTTC.